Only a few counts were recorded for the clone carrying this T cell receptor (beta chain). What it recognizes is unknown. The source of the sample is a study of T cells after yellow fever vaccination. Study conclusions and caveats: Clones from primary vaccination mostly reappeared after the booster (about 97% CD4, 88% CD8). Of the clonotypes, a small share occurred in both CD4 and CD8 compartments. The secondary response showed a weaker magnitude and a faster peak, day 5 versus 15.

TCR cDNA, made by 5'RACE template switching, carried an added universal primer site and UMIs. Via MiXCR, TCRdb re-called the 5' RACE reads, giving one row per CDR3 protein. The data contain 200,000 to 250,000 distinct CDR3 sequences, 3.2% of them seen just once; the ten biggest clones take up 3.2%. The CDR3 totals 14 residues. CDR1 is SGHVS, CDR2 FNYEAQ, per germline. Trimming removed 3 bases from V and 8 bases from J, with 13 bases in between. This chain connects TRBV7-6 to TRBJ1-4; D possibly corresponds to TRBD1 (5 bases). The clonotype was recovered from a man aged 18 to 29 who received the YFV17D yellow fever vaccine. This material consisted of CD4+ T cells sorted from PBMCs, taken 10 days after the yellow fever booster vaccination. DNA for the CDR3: TGTGCCAGCAGCTTGGGACCCGGGGAGGAAAAACTGTTTTTT. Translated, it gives CASSLGPGEEKLFF.